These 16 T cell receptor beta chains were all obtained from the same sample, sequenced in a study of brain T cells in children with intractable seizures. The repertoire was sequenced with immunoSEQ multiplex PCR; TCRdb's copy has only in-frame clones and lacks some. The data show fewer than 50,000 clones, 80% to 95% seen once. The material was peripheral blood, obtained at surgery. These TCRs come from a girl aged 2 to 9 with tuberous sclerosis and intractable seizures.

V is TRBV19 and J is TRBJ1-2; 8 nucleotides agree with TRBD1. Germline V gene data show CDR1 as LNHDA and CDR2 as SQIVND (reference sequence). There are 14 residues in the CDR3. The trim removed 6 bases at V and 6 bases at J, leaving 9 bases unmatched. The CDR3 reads CASREAATGDGYTF. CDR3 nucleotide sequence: TGTGCCAGTAGAGAAGCAGCGACAGGGGATGGCTACACCTTC. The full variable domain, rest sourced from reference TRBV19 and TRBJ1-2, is DGGITQSPKYLFRKEGQNVTLSCEQNLNHDAMYWYRQDPGQGLRLIYYSQIVNDFQKGDIAEGYSVSREKKESFPLTVTSAQKNPTAFYLCASREAATGDGYTFGSGTRLTVV.

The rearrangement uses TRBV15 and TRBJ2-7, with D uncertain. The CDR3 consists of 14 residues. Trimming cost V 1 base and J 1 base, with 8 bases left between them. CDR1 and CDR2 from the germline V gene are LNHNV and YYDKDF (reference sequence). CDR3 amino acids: CATSRVQDSYEQYF. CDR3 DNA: TGTGCCACCAGCAGAGTTCAGGATTCCTACGAGCAGTACTTC.

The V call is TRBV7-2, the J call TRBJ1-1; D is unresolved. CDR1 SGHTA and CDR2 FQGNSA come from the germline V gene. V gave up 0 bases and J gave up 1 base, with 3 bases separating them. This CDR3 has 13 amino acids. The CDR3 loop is CASSLARNTEAFF. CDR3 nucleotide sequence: TGTGCCAGCAGCTTAGCTCGGAACACTGAAGCTTTCTTT. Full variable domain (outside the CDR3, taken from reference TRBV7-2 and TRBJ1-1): GAGVSQSPSNKVTEKGKDVELRCDPISGHTALYWYRQSLGQGLEFLIYFQGNSAPDKSGLPSDRFSAERTGGSVSTLTIQRTQQEDSAVYLCASSLARNTEAFFGQGTRLTVV.

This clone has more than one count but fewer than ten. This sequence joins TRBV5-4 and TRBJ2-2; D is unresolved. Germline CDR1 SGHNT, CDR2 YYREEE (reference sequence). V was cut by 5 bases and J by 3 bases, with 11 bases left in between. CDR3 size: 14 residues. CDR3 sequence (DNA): TGTGCCAGCAGTGGCAGAGAGCACACCGGGGAGCTGTTTTTT. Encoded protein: CASSGREHTGELFF.

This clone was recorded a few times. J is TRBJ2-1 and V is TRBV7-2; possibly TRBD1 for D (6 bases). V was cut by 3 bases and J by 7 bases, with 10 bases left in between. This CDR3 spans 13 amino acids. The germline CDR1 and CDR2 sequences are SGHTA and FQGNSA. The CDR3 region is CASSFSGVNEQFF. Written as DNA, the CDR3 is TGTGCCAGCAGCTTTTCAGGGGTGAATGAGCAGTTCTTC.

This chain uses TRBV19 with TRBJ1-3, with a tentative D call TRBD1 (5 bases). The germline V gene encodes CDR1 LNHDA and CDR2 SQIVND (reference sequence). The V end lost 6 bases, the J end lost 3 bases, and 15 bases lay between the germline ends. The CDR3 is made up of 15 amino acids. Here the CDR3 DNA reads TGTGCCAGTAGCCGAGGGGACGCTTTTGGAAACACCATATATTTT. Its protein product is CASSRGDAFGNTIYF.

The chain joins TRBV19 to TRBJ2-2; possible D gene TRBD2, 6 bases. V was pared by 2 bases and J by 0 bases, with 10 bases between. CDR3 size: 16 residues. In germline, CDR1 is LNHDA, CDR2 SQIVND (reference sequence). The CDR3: CASSISSGTNTGELFF. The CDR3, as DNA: TGTGCCAGTAGTATAAGTAGCGGAACGAACACCGGGGAGCTGTTTTTT.

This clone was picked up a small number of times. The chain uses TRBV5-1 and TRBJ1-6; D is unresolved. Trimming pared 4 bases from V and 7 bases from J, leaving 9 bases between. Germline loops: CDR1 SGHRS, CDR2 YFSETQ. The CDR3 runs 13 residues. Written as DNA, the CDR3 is TGCGCCAGCAGCGTTACAGAAAATTCACCCCTCCACTTT. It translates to CASSVTENSPLHF.

This CDR3 is CASSLDSRYSGNTIYF. CDR3 sequence (DNA): TGCGCCAGCAGCTTGGACAGCCGATACTCTGGAAACACCATATATTTT. The chain recombines TRBV5-1 with TRBJ1-3, with D uncertain. Germline CDR1 SGHRS, CDR2 YFSETQ. The CDR3 length is 16 residues. V was shortened by 0 bases and J by 0 bases, with 10 bases between the two germline ends.

The CDR3 DNA sequence: TGTGCCAGCAGCCTAAGGACTAGCGGGGGCACCGGGGAGCTGTTTTTT. Translated: CASSLRTSGGTGELFF. V usage is TRBV9 and J usage is TRBJ2-2, with TRBD2 matching over 13 bases. CDR1 and CDR2 from the germline V gene are SGDLS and YYNGEE. There are 16 residues in the CDR3. Losses at the gene ends were 4 bases for V and 4 bases for J; bases not matched to a gene: 4.

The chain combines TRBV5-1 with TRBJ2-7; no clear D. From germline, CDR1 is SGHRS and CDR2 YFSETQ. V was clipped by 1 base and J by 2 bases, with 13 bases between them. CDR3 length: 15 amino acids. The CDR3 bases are TGCGCCAGCAGCTTGAGGTTAGGCGGAACCTACGAGCAGTACTTC. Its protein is CASSLRLGGTYEQYF.

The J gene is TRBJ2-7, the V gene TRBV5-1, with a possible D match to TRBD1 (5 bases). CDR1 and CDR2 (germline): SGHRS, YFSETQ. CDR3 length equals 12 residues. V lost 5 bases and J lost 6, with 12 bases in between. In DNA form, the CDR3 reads TGCGCCAGCAGAGATCCTAGGGGCGAGCAGTACGTC. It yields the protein CASRDPRGEQYV.

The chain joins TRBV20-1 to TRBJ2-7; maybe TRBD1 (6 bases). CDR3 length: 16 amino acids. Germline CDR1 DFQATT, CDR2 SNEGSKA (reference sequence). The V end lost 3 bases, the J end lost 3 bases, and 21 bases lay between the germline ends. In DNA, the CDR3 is TGCAGTGCTAGTTATCCCACGCAGGGGCTTAACTACGAGCAGTACTTC. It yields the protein CSASYPTQGLNYEQYF.

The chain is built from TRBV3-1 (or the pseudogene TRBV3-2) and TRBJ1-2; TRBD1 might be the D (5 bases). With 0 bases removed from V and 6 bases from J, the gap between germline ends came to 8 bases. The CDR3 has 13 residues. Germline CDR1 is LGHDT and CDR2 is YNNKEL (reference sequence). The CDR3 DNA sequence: TGTGCCAGCAGCCAAGAATGGGGGAATGGCTACACCTTC. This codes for CASSQEWGNGYTF.

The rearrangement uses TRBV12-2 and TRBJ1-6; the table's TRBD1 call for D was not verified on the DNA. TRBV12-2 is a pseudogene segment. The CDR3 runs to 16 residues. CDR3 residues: CASRLVGQWYNSPLHF. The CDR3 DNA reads TGTGCAAGTCGCTTAGTAGGACAGTGGTATAATTCACCCCTCCACTTT.

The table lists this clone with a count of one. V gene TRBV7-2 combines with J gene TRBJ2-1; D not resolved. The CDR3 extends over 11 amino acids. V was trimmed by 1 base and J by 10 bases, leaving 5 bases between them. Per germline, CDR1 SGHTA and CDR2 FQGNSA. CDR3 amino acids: CASSLVGEQFF. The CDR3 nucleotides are TGTGCCAGCAGCTTAGTGGGGGAGCAGTTCTTC. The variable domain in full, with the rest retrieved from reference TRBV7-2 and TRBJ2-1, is GAGVSQSPSNKVTEKGKDVELRCDPISGHTALYWYRQSLGQGLEFLIYFQGNSAPDKSGLPSDRFSAERTGGSVSTLTIQRTQQEDSAVYLCASSLVGEQFFGPGTRLTVL.